This T cell receptor beta chain appears in the sequencing data of a study of liver allograft versus peripheral blood T cells. Looking at the study overall: Hepatic allograft T cell receptor repertoires were evaluated relative to those present in recipients' peripheral blood.

The ends lost 5 bases at V and 4 bases at J; junction bases unmatched: 1. The CDR3 totals 12 residues. Germline assignment: CDR1 LNHDA and CDR2 SQIVND (reference sequence). Findings of the study overall: Reported data describe T cell receptor repertoires within liver allografts as differing from those in peripheral blood.

This clonotype was counted ten times or more. As yet, its antigen is unknown. MiXCR, applied by TCRdb to the reads, yields one record per CDR3 protein. This table has 9,000 or so distinct CDR3 sequences, about 24% appearing once. The chain carries TRBV19 and TRBJ2-5; 7 nucleotides line up with TRBD1. This receptor was identified in a human patient who had a liver transplant. These T cells may partly come from the graft donor. The CDR3 region has the DNA TGTGCCAGTAGTTCAGGGGGAGAGACCCAGTACTTC. Translated, it gives CASSSGGETQYF. Looking up the rest from reference TRBV19 and TRBJ2-5 gives the full variable domain: DGGITQSPKYLFRKEGQNVTLSCEQNLNHDAMYWYRQDPGQGLRLIYYSQIVNDFQKGDIAEGYSVSREKKESFPLTVTSAQKNPTAFYLCASSSGGETQYFGPGTRLLVL.